This record concerns one T cell receptor beta chain sequence. Its antigen remains unknown. Time point given: blood 2 weeks post-SBRT. Regarding treatment: 15 Gy SBRT to primary tumor, nephrectomy 4 weeks later. The tumor was a clear cell renal cell carcinoma. The data belong to a study of radiation and T cells in renal cell carcinoma. Study background: Nephrectomy followed 15 Gy stereotactic body radiation by 4 weeks.

Study conclusions and caveats: From baseline, blood top tumor clonotypes peaked at 2 weeks post-radiation. Pretreatment tumor biopsies were lacking, so baseline clonotypes are unknown.

Assay used: immunoSEQ multiplex PCR; TCRdb lists only in-frame clones, some missing. This sample has about 65,000 clones, with 70% to 80% found just once. CDR1 SGHRS and CDR2 YFSETQ come from the germline V gene. Trimming pared 4 bases from V and 4 bases from J, leaving 4 bases between. The CDR3 is 11 residues long. The clonotype originates from a man between 60 and 75 years old with renal cell carcinoma. The chain has TRBV5-1 and TRBJ2-3; D gene uncertain. This specimen was blood, taken from a patient whose treatment included radiotherapy and nephrectomy. In nucleotides, the CDR3 is TGCGCCAGCAGCGCAGCAGATACGCAGTATTTT. It is translated as CASSAADTQYF.